Presented here are 8 T cell receptor beta chains from one specimen sequenced in a study of T cells after posttransplantation cyclophosphamide. Clones were sequenced by immunoSEQ multiplex PCR, and TCRdb holds only the in-frame ones, with some missing. The repertoire consists of some 10,000 clones, with 88% occurring once and the leading ten covering around a quarter. Sampled 1 year posttransplant, controls received myeloablative marrow transplants, methotrexate and a calcineurin inhibitor. Sequenced here: PBMCs, sampled after an allogeneic stem cell transplant with a calcineurin inhibitor and methotrexate. The receptors were gathered from a young adult male patient who received an allogeneic stem cell transplant from an unrelated donor, was CMV-positive, and had no GVHD. The graft donor may have contributed some T cells.

The genes are TRBV29-1 and TRBJ1-1; weak D call: TRBD1 (6 bases). Germline-derived CDR1 and CDR2 are SQVTM and ANQGSEA. CDR3 length: 18 residues. V was trimmed by 3 bases and J by 0 bases, leaving 23 bases between them. The CDR3 here is CSVDKGGPGTHMNTEAFF. The DNA for the CDR3 is TGCAGCGTTGACAAAGGGGGTCCAGGGACCCACATGAACACTGAAGCTTTCTTT.

This clone has only a few counts. The chain employs TRBV19 and TRBJ2-1; TRBD2 aligns across 10 bases. The length of the CDR3 is 17 residues. Germline assignment: CDR1 LNHDA and CDR2 SQIVND (reference sequence). V was pared by 1 base and J by 7 bases, with 10 bases of the junction left unmatched. The CDR3 spells CASSIVVAGGYENEQFF. CDR3 coding DNA: TGTGCCAGTAGTATAGTGGTAGCGGGAGGATATGAGAATGAGCAGTTCTTC.

The rearrangement joins TRBV25-1 to TRBJ2-3; 9 positions agree with TRBD1. The CDR3 totals 15 residues. Germline V gene data show CDR1 as MGHDK and CDR2 as SYGVNS. Trimming removed 1 base from V and 3 bases from J; junction bases left unmatched: 2. The CDR3 spells CASSELGQGTDTQYF. In DNA, the CDR3 is TGTGCCAGCAGTGAATTGGGACAGGGAACAGATACGCAGTATTTT.

The chain couples TRBV5-4 to TRBJ2-1; the D gene is possibly TRBD2 (6 bases). The V gene lost 5 bases and the J gene lost 2 bases, with 17 bases spanning the gap. The CDR3 spans 16 residues. Per the germline V gene, CDR1 is SGHNT and CDR2 is YYREEE (reference sequence). The CDR3 loop is CASSSHGGGPYNEQFF. The CDR3 nucleotides read TGTGCCAGCAGTTCCCACGGGGGAGGACCCTACAATGAGCAGTTCTTC. The full variable domain, rest sourced from reference TRBV5-4 and TRBJ2-1, is ETGVTQSPTHLIKTRGQQVTLRCSSQSGHNTVSWYQQALGQGPQFIFQYYREEENGRGNFPPRFSGLQFPNYSSELNVNALELDDSALYLCASSSHGGGPYNEQFFGPGTRLTVL.

This clone was recorded a few times. This sequence joins TRBV4-3 and TRBJ1-4; TRBD1 agrees at 10 bases. Trimming cost V 4 bases and J 6 bases; bases outside gene matches: 5. Germline CDR1 and CDR2: LGHNA and YSLEER. This CDR3 contains 15 residues. Here the CDR3 reads CASSLTGTGDEKLFF. The DNA for the CDR3 is TGCGCCAGCAGCCTCACGGGGACAGGGGATGAAAAACTGTTTTTT.

This chain uses TRBV9 with TRBJ2-5; 8 bases align to TRBD2. The DNA end is a closer match to TRBJ2-7, so the J assignment may be wrong. Germline V gene data show CDR1 as SGDLS and CDR2 as YYNGEE. The CDR3 runs to 14 residues. CDR3 amino acids: CASSPGTSPYEQYF. CDR3 nucleotide sequence: TGTGCCAGCAGCCCAGGGACTAGTCCGTACGAGCAGTACTTC.

V gene TRBV6-1 combines with J gene TRBJ1-1, with 7 bases lining up with TRBD1. CDR1 MNHNS and CDR2 SASEGT come from the germline V gene. With 5 bases clipped from V and 4 bases from J, the junction kept 7 bases outside the gene matches. This CDR3 comprises 14 residues. The CDR3: CASSNTQGITEAFF. The CDR3 DNA reads as TGTGCCAGCAGTAACACACAGGGGATCACTGAAGCTTTCTTT.

CDR3 region: CASSDLVGTDTQYF. CDR3 sequence (DNA): TGTGCCAGCAGTGATCTAGTGGGCACAGATACGCAGTATTTT. The rearrangement joins TRBV2 to TRBJ2-3, with D unresolved. V lost 3 bases to trimming and J lost 1 base, with 8 bases between them. CDR1 is SNHLY, CDR2 FYNNEI, per germline. The CDR3 loop spans 14 amino acids.